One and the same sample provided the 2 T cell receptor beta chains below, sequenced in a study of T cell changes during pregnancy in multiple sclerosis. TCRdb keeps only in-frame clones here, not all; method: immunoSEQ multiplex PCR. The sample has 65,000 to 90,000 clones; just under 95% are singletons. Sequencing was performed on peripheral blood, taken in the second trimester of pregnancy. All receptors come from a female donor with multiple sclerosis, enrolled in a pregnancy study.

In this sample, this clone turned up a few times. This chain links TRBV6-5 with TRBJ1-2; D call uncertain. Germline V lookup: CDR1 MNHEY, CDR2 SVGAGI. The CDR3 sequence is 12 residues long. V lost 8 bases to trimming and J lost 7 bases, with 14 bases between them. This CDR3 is CASLSETGGYTF. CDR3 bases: TGTGCCAGCCTGTCGGAAACGGGTGGCTACACCTTC.

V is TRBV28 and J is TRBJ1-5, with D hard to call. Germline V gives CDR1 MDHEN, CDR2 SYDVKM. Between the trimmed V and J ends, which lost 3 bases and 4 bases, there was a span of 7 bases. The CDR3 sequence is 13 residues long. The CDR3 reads CASSFGVNQPQHF. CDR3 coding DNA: TGTGCCAGCAGTTTCGGTGTTAATCAGCCCCAGCATTTT.